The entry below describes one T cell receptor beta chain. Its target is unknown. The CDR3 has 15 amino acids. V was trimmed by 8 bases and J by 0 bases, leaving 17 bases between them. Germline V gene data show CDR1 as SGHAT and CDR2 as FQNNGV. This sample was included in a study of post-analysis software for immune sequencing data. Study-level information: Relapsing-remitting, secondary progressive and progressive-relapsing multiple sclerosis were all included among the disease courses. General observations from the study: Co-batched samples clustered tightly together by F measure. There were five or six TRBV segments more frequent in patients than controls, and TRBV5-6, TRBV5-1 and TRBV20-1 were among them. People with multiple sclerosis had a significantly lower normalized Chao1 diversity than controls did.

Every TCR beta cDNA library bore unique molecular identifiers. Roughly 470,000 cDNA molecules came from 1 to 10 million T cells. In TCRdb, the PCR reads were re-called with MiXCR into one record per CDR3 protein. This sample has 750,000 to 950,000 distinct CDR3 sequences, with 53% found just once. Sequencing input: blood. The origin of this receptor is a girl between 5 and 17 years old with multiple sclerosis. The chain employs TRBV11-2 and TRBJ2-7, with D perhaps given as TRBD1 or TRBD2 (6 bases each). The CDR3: CASAFGGLSSYEQYF. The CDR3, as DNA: TGTGCCAGCGCTTTCGGGGGCCTCAGCTCCTACGAGCAGTACTTC.